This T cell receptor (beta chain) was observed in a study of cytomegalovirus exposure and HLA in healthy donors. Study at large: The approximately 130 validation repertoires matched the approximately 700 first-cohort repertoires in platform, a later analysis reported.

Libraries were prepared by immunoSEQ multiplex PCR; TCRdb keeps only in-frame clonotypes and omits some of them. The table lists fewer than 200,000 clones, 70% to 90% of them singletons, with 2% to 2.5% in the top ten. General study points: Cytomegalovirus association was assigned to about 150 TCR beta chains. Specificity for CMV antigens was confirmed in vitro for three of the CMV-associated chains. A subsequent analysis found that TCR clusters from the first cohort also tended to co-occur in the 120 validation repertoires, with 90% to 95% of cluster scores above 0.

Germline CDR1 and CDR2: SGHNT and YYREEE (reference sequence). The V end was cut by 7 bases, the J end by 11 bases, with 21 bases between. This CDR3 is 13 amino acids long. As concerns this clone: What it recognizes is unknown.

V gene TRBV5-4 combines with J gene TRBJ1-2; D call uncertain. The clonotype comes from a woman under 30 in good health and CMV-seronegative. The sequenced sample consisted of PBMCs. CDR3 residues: CASRSQTSMGYTF. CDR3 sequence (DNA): TGTGCCAGCCGGTCCCAAACTAGCATGGGTTACACCTTC.